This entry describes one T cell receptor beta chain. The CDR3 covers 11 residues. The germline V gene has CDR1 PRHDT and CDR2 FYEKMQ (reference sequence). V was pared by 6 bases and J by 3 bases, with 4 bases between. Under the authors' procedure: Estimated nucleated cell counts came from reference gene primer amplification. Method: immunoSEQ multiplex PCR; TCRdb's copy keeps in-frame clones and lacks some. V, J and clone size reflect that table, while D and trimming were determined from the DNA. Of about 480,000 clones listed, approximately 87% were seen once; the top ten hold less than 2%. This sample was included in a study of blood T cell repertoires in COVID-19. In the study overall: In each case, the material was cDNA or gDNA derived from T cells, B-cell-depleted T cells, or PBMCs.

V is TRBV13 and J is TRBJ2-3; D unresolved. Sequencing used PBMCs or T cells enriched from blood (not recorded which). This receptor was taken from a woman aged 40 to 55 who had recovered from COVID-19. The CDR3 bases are TGTGCCAGCAGTCGTACAGATACGCAGTATTTT. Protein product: CASSRTDTQYF. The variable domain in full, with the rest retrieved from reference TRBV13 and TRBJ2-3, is AAGVIQSPRHLIKEKRETATLKCYPIPRHDTVYWYQQGPGQDPQFLISFYEKMQSDKGSIPDRFSAQQFSDYHSELNMSSLELGDSALYFCASSRTDTQYFGPGTRLTVL.